This TCR beta chain was sequenced during a study of beta chain features in type 1 diabetes. Expressed TCRB transcripts were sequenced after all isolated RNA was converted to cDNA. Sequencing used immunoSEQ multiplex PCR; TCRdb keeps in-frame clones, though not all of them. Of 130,000 to 150,000 clones detected, roughly 48% appear once; the ten largest clones hold under 0.45%. V lost 0 bases and J lost 2, with 6 bases in between. The CDR3 is 13 amino acids. Germline assignment: CDR1 SGHRS and CDR2 YFSETQ. In this sample, this clone turned up a few times. Specimen: Tregs from blood. This sequence was found in a man in his late teens or twenties in good health. This chain uses TRBV5-1 with TRBJ2-7; no definite D call. DNA for the CDR3: TGCGCCAGCAGCTTGGGACTCACCTACGAGCAGTACTTC. The encoded protein is CASSLGLTYEQYF.